The clone carrying this T cell receptor beta chain is a singleton in its sample. The sample is drawn from a study of blood T cell repertoires in COVID-19. The table came from immunoSEQ multiplex PCR; TCRdb's copy has only in-frame clones and leaves some out. The sample yields about 220,000 clones, around 86% seen once. This TCR was sampled from a young woman who had recovered from COVID-19. Source material: peripheral blood.

CDR3 amino acids: CAISGTENRAGANVLTF. The CDR3, as DNA: TGTGCCATCTCTGGGACGGAGAACAGGGCTGGGGCCAACGTCCTGACTTTC. This chain connects TRBV10-3 to TRBJ2-6, with D maybe TRBD1 (6 bases). This CDR3 spans 17 amino acids. V lost 8 bases, J lost 2 bases, and 19 bases lay in between. The germline CDR1 and CDR2 sequences are ENHRY and SYGVKD.